Listed here is a single T cell receptor beta chain. Its antigen is currently unknown. The PCR employed 60 Vbeta primers together with 13 Jbeta primers. TCRdb keeps only in-frame clones here, not all; method: immunoSEQ multiplex PCR. The sample contains about 170,000 clones, 73% of which appear only once. CDR1 is MDHEN and CDR2 is SYDVKM in the germline V gene. The CDR3 runs 15 residues. The junction had 7 bases not matched to a gene; V was cut back by 6 bases and J by 0 bases. The data were obtained in a study of cytomegalovirus exposure and HLA in healthy donors. Study-level background: An early data release held 70 million to 90 million unique TCRs from HLA-typed donors. For the roughly 370 genotyped donors, approximately 82% fell within the Caucasian-associated ancestry cluster.

Study-level findings and limits: When analyzed later, the rates of TCR association showed variation by HLA locus, with DRB1 the most and HLA-C the fewest.

Source material: PBMCs. This receptor was obtained from a woman in her late teens or twenties in good health and CMV-seropositive. The V and J genes are TRBV28 and TRBJ2-5, with 7 bases fitting TRBD1. Here the CDR3 DNA reads TGTGCCAGCAGCTATCTGACAGGGTACCAAGAGACCCAGTACTTC. Protein: CASSYLTGYQETQYF.